This entry is about one TCR beta chain. Its antigen is still unknown. The data originate from a study of OX40 agonist ivuxolimab in advanced cancers. Turning to the study itself: Patients were dosed with the agonistic anti-OX40 (CD134) antibody ivuxolimab. Patients in dose escalation had liver, melanoma, kidney or head and neck cancers.

Study-wide points: Partial responders receiving 0.1-3.0 mg/kg showed among the lowest clonal expansion. Relative to CD4+, CD8+ T cells held more expanded clones on average.

TCRdb's table, derived via immunoSEQ multiplex PCR, lists solely in-frame clones and lacks some. The sample comprises roughly 33,000 clones, 84% of which are singletons, and less than 2% rests with the top ten. The material sequenced was CD4+ or CD8+ T cells sorted from blood, taken in a trial of the OX40 agonist ivuxolimab. This receptor was identified in an adult with an advanced solid tumor such as melanoma, head and neck, liver or kidney cancer.

Written as DNA, the CDR3 is TGTGCCAGCAGACGACACTTCACTGAAGCTTTCTTT. This encodes CASRRHFTEAFF. V is TRBV6-5 and J is TRBJ1-1, with no clear D. The CDR3 loop spans 12 amino acids. V was pared by 6 bases and J by 4 bases, with 9 bases between. From germline, CDR1 is MNHEY and CDR2 SVGAGI.